The clone carrying this T cell receptor beta chain was seen a few times. This sample also contains other DNA sequences that code for the same CDR3. As to treatment: around 19 received Ad26.COV2.S at low or high dose, single or two shots; 5 received placebo; per-sample allocation not given. Specimens were obtained on day 63 following the first vaccine or placebo injection. Sequencing used immunoSEQ multiplex PCR; TCRdb keeps in-frame clones, though not all of them. The table lists 400,000 to 500,000 clones, roughly 87% of them singletons. This sample is part of a study of Ad26.COV2.S vaccination and SARS-CoV-2 variants. The CDR3 consists of 13 residues. With 4 bases clipped from V and 8 bases from J, the junction kept 5 bases outside the gene matches. From germline, CDR1 is SQVTM and CDR2 ANQGSEA.

The specimen comprised peripheral blood, sampled in a trial of Ad26.COV2.S vaccine versus placebo. The V gene is TRBV29-1, the J gene TRBJ1-2; 12 nucleotides match TRBD1. This receptor was identified in a person between 18 and 60 years old who received the Ad26.COV2.S COVID-19 vaccine or a placebo. This CDR3 reads CSVVGQGAWGYTF. The CDR3 bases are TGCAGCGTTGTGGGACAGGGGGCATGGGGCTACACCTTC.